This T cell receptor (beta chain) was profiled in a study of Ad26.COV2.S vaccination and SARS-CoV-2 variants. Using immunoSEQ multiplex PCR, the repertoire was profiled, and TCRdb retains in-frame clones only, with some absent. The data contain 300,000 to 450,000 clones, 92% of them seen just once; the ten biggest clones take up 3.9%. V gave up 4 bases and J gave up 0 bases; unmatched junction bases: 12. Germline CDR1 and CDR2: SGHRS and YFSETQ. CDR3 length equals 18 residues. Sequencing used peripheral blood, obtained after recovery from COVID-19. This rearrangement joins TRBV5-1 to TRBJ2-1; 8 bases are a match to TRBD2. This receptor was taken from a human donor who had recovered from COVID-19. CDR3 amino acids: CASSPRGFGTSSYNEQFF. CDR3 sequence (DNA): TGCGCCAGCAGCCCCCGTGGATTCGGGACTAGCTCCTACAATGAGCAGTTCTTC.